These 13 T cell receptor beta chains share one sample of origin, sequenced in a study of cytomegalovirus exposure and HLA in healthy donors (dated by TCRdb to about 2017). Libraries were made using the immunoSEQ multiplex PCR assay. A mixture of 60 forward primers for TCR Vbeta segments and 13 reverse primers for TCR Jbeta segments was used in the multiplex PCR. Not all clones reach the TCRdb copy of this immuneACCESS table, which keeps in-frame sequences only. Checked studies attribute under half of the gap to unresolved V genes and leave the rest unexplained. The sample table shows about 170,000 clones, and 75% to 80% are seen once. The ten biggest clones cover over 0.95% of the sample. The sample comprised PBMCs. The receptor source for this set is a woman aged 50 to 60 in good health and CMV-seropositive.

The chain is built from TRBV7-9 and TRBJ2-7; the D gene is possibly TRBD1 (5 bases). The V end lost 3 bases, the J end lost 7 bases, and 7 bases lay between the germline ends. CDR3 length: 11 amino acids. CDR1 SEHNR and CDR2 FQNEAQ come from the germline V gene (reference sequence). The CDR3 bases are TGTGCCAGCAGCTTCGGACAAGAGCAGTACTTC. Its protein is CASSFGQEQYF.

The chain joins TRBV25-1 to TRBJ1-4; the D gene is possibly TRBD1 (6 bases). This CDR3 contains 15 residues. Per the germline V gene, CDR1 is MGHDK and CDR2 is SYGVNS. V lost 3 bases to trimming and J lost 7 bases, with 15 bases between them. The DNA for the CDR3 is TGTGCCAGCAGTGATCCACAGGGCGACGGTGAAAAACTGTTTTTT. Protein: CASSDPQGDGEKLFF.

J is TRBJ2-5 and V is TRBV5-4; 13 bases fit TRBD2. Germline CDR1 and CDR2: SGHNT and YYREEE (reference sequence). The CDR3 is made up of 16 amino acids. The J segment lost 3 bases and the V segment lost 4 bases, leaving 6 bases of the junction unmatched. The chain's CDR3 is CASSGTGTSGEETQYF. The CDR3 coding sequence is TGTGCCAGCAGCGGCACCGGGACTAGCGGGGAAGAGACCCAGTACTTC.

This chain uses TRBV30 with TRBJ2-3; D perhaps matches TRBD2 (6 bases). Per the germline V gene, CDR1 is GTSNPN and CDR2 is SVGIG (reference sequence). The V gene lost 0 bases and the J gene lost 1 base, with 14 bases spanning the gap. The CDR3 totals 16 residues. CDR3 amino acids: CAWSVEEPGGTDTQYF. DNA of the CDR3: TGTGCCTGGAGTGTAGAGGAGCCGGGAGGCACAGATACGCAGTATTTT.

This clone was observed a single time. V is TRBV10-3 and J is TRBJ1-1, with D possibly matching TRBD1 (5 bases). The CDR3 contains 14 residues. V was shortened by 2 bases and J by 3 bases, with 10 bases between the two germline ends. Germline V lookup: CDR1 ENHRY, CDR2 SYGVKD. The DNA of the CDR3 is TGTGCCATCAGTGAGGTCGGGGGAGACACTGAAGCTTTCTTT. Protein sequence: CAISEVGGDTEAFF.

The chain carries TRBV5-6 and TRBJ1-5; D remains ambiguous. CDR3 length: 15 amino acids. Per germline, CDR1 SGHDT and CDR2 YYEEEE. The V gene lost 3 bases and the J gene lost 1 base, with 11 bases spanning the gap. CDR3 protein: CASSSLGGSNQPQHF. CDR3 nucleotide sequence: TGTGCCAGCAGCTCATTAGGCGGGAGCAATCAGCCCCAGCATTTT.

The chain links TRBV2 to TRBJ2-6; tentatively, D is TRBD1 (5 bases). Germline V gives CDR1 SNHLY, CDR2 FYNNEI. The CDR3 totals 17 residues. Trimming removed 8 bases at V and 1 base at J, with 18 bases between. The CDR3 spells CASGKAGFLSGANVLTF. The CDR3 region has the DNA TGTGCCAGCGGAAAGGCAGGGTTCTTATCTGGGGCCAACGTCCTGACTTTC.

The rearrangement links TRBV7-8 to TRBJ2-1; 10 bases are a match to TRBD2. Germline CDR1 reads SGHVS; CDR2 reads FQNEAQ. J was trimmed by 8 bases and V by 5 bases; bases with no gene match: 12. This CDR3 spans 16 amino acids. The CDR3 coding sequence is TGTGCCAGCAGCCGGCCTAGCGGGAGTTTCATCCATGAGCAGTTCTTC. It encodes CASSRPSGSFIHEQFF.

This clone occurred once. The J gene is TRBJ1-4, the V gene TRBV7-9; weak D call: TRBD1 (5 bases). The length of the CDR3 is 14 residues. V lost 4 bases and J lost 4, with 10 bases in between. CDR1 and CDR2 from the germline V gene are SEHNR and FQNEAQ (reference sequence). This chain's CDR3 is CASSSTEVNEKLFF. The CDR3, as DNA: TGTGCCAGCAGCTCGACAGAAGTTAATGAAAAACTGTTTTTT.

The V call is TRBV7-9, the J call TRBJ2-5, with D perhaps TRBD1 (6 bases). Trimming removed 5 bases at V and 2 bases at J, with 15 bases between. Germline V lookup: CDR1 SEHNR, CDR2 FQNEAQ (reference sequence). The CDR3 length is 15 residues. In DNA form, the CDR3 reads TGTGCCAGCAGCATAGGGACACCAAATCAAGAGACCCAGTACTTC. Its protein is CASSIGTPNQETQYF.

This chain uses TRBV10-2 with TRBJ2-7; 7 nucleotides match TRBD2. The trim removed 3 bases at V and 4 bases at J, leaving 6 bases unmatched. The length of the CDR3 is 14 residues. The V gene's germline CDR1 is WSHSY and CDR2 SAAADI. The DNA of the CDR3 is TGCGCCAGCAGTGACACTAGCGCTAGGTACGAGCAGTACTTC. Encoded protein: CASSDTSARYEQYF.

V is TRBV5-4 and J is TRBJ2-3, with D possibly matching TRBD1 (6 bases). V was shortened by 3 bases and J by 4 bases, with 12 bases between the two germline ends. Germline V CDR1 and CDR2: SGHNT, YYREEE (reference sequence). The length of the CDR3 is 14 residues. CDR3 amino acids: CASSSKQGSDTQYF. The CDR3 DNA is TGTGCCAGCAGCTCCAAACAGGGATCAGATACGCAGTATTTT.

This chain links TRBV7-2 with TRBJ2-7; D might be TRBD1 (5 bases). V was clipped by 6 bases and J by 5 bases, with 11 bases between them. The CDR3 spans 12 residues. The germline V gene encodes CDR1 SGHTA and CDR2 FQGNSA. The CDR3 DNA follows: TGTGCCAGCAGGCAGGGTTACCACGAGCAGTACTTC. Encoded protein: CASRQGYHEQYF.